The clone carrying this TCR beta chain was counted a single time. What it recognizes is unknown. The data derive from a study of cytomegalovirus exposure and HLA in healthy donors. Study-level points and caveats: Donor immune exposure was known only as CMV serostatus.

In germline, CDR1 is SNHLY, CDR2 FYNNEI. V was pared by 4 bases and J by 4 bases, with 10 bases between. The CDR3 covers 13 residues. Both 60 Vbeta primers and 13 Jbeta primers went into the PCR. Here immunoSEQ multiplex PCR was the method, and the copy in TCRdb shows in-frame clones only, minus some. The sample lists 150,000 to 200,000 clones; roughly 70% were seen once. The J gene is TRBJ2-5, the V gene TRBV2; D perhaps matches TRBD2 (6 bases). What was sequenced was PBMCs. This receptor was obtained from a woman aged 45-65 years in good health and CMV-seropositive. The CDR3 bases are TGTGCCAGCAGTGTCCAGGGAGGAGAGACCCAGTACTTC. Encoded protein: CASSVQGGETQYF.